This is a list of T cell receptor beta chains from one sample in a study of blood T cell repertoires in COVID-19. Repertoires were generated with immunoSEQ multiplex PCR, while TCRdb's copy carries only in-frame clones and drops some. The sample lists approximately 250,000 clones; more than 85% were seen once. The sample consisted of PBMCs or T cells enriched from blood (not recorded which). These receptors were obtained from a woman aged 25 to 39 who had recovered from COVID-19. CDR3s include the opening cysteine and the closing phenylalanine or tryptophan. D genes are given only for firm matches. Only part of the rows carry a size: once, few, many, or a class if the clone is expanded.

j_call: TRBJ1-5
cdr3_length: 16
clone_size: -
v_call: TRBV6-6
d_call: TRBD1
cdr3_nt: TGTGCCAGCAGTTCGACCCAGGGACAGAAAAATCAGCCCCAGCATTTT
cdr3_aa: CASSSTQGQKNQPQHF

j_call: TRBJ2-2
cdr3_length: 15
clone_size: -
v_call: TRBV6-2/TRBV6-3
d_call: TRBD1
cdr3_nt: TGTGCCAGCAGTCTGACAGGGGGGCGCACCGGGGAGCTGTTTTTT
cdr3_aa: CASSLTGGRTGELFF

j_call: TRBJ2-1
cdr3_length: 15
clone_size: many
v_call: TRBV24-1
d_call: TRBD2
cdr3_nt: TGTGCCACCAGTGATCCAGGGCGGGAGGGCTATGAGCAGTTCTTC
cdr3_aa: CATSDPGREGYEQFF

j_call: TRBJ1-4
cdr3_length: 16
clone_size: -
v_call: TRBV7-9
d_call: -
cdr3_nt: TGTGCCAGCAGCCCTGCGAACAGGCCCGCTAATGAAAAACTGTTTTTT
cdr3_aa: CASSPANRPANEKLFF

j_call: TRBJ1-2
cdr3_length: 12
clone_size: -
v_call: TRBV28
d_call: TRBD1
cdr3_nt: TGTGCCAGCAGTTCACAGGGGCGAGGCTACACCTTC
cdr3_aa: CASSSQGRGYTF

j_call: TRBJ1-1
cdr3_length: 13
clone_size: -
v_call: TRBV11-3
d_call: TRBD1
cdr3_nt: TGTGCCAGCAGCTTGGGACAGGGTCAACAAGCTTTCTTT
cdr3_aa: CASSLGQGQQAFF

j_call: TRBJ1-1
cdr3_length: 12
clone_size: -
v_call: TRBV7-9
d_call: -
cdr3_nt: TGTGCCAGCACCGCTATCGGCACTGAAGCTTTCTTT
cdr3_aa: CASTAIGTEAFF

j_call: TRBJ1-5
cdr3_length: 15
clone_size: -
v_call: TRBV10-3
d_call: -
cdr3_nt: TGTGCCATCAGTGAATCGGTTAATAGCAATCAGCCCCAGCATTTT
cdr3_aa: CAISESVNSNQPQHF

j_call: TRBJ1-5
cdr3_length: 17
clone_size: -
v_call: TRBV5-8
d_call: TRBD1
cdr3_nt: TGTGCCAGCAGCGAGATGGACAGGGGTGGACACAATCAGCCCCAGCATTTT
cdr3_aa: CASSEMDRGGHNQPQHF

j_call: TRBJ1-5
cdr3_length: 14
clone_size: -
v_call: TRBV9
d_call: -
cdr3_nt: TGTGCCAGCAGCGGAGGGACACCCAATCAGCCCCAGCATTTT
cdr3_aa: CASSGGTPNQPQHF

j_call: TRBJ2-7
cdr3_length: 15
clone_size: -
v_call: TRBV7-9
d_call: TRBD2
cdr3_nt: TGTGCCAGCAGCTTAGTTAGTAGCGGGGGCTACGAGCAGTACTTC
cdr3_aa: CASSLVSSGGYEQYF

j_call: TRBJ2-1
cdr3_length: 16
clone_size: -
v_call: TRBV2
d_call: -
cdr3_nt: TGTGCCAGCATTATAAAATTGGGGGGAGGTGGTAATGAGCAGTTCTTC
cdr3_aa: CASIIKLGGGGNEQFF

j_call: TRBJ1-4
cdr3_length: 12
clone_size: -
v_call: TRBV5-1
d_call: -
cdr3_nt: TGCGCCAGCAGCGAAGAGGGTGAAAAACTGTTTTTT
cdr3_aa: CASSEEGEKLFF

j_call: TRBJ2-3
cdr3_length: 17
clone_size: -
v_call: TRBV28
d_call: TRBD2
cdr3_nt: TGTGCCAGCAGTTCCACCGGACTAGCGGGAATCACAGATACGCAGTATTTT
cdr3_aa: CASSSTGLAGITDTQYF

j_call: TRBJ1-2
cdr3_length: 13
clone_size: once
v_call: TRBV11-2
d_call: -
cdr3_nt: TGTGCCAGCGCGAACGGGGGGGCGAGTGGCTACACCTTC
cdr3_aa: CASANGGASGYTF

j_call: TRBJ1-2
cdr3_length: 17
clone_size: few
v_call: TRBV7-8
d_call: TRBD1
cdr3_nt: TGTGCCAGCAGCGTTCGGACAGGGGTATTGGCTAACTATGGCTACACCTTC
cdr3_aa: CASSVRTGVLANYGYTF

j_call: TRBJ2-3
cdr3_length: 16
clone_size: -
v_call: TRBV19
d_call: -
cdr3_nt: TGTGCCAGTAGCCGCACTCGGACAGTCGGAGGAGATACGCAGTATTTT
cdr3_aa: CASSRTRTVGGDTQYF